This T cell receptor beta chain was recovered during a study of cytomegalovirus exposure and HLA in healthy donors. Study in general: From donors who were HLA-typed, an early data release held about 85 million unique TCRs.

Between the trimmed V and J ends, which lost 5 bases and 5 bases, there was a span of 13 bases. CDR3 size: 15 residues. Germline-derived CDR1 and CDR2 are MNHNY and SVGAGI (reference sequence). Details on this clone: The antigen is undetermined.

The study ran its PCR with 60 Vbeta and 13 Jbeta primers. Source study methods: Unique TCR beta chains totaled around 86 million in a later count, with some 10 million of them shared. Data came from immunoSEQ multiplex PCR; TCRdb stores just in-frame clones and leaves some out. V, J and clone size derive from that table, while D and trimming were established from the DNA sequence. This sample has 150,000 to 200,000 clones, with around three quarters found just once. Study findings and constraints: Later analysis associated a missense DCLRE1C variant with TCR beta V- and J-gene trimming. According to the study, around 160 TCR beta chains were cytomegalovirus-associated.

Sequencing input: PBMCs. The TCR comes from a woman between 50 and 59 years old in good health and CMV-seronegative. This chain uses TRBV6-6 with TRBJ1-6; tentatively, D is TRBD1 (6 bases). This chain's CDR3 is CASSRTGTHNSPLHF. The CDR3 DNA follows: TGTGCCAGCAGTAGAACCGGGACACATAATTCACCCCTCCACTTT.